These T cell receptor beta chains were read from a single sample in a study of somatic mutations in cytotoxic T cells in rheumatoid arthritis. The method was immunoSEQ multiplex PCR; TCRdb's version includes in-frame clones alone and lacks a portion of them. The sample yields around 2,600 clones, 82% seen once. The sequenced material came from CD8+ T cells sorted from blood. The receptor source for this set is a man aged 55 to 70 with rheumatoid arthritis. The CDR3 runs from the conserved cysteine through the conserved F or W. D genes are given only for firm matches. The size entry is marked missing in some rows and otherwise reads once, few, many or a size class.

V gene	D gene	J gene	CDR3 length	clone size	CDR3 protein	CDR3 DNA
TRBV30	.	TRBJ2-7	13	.	CAWSGDTGYEQYF	TGTGCCTGGAGCGGGGACACAGGATACGAGCAGTACTTC
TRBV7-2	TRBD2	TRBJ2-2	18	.	CASSFPARGGVSTGELFF	TGTGCCAGCAGCTTCCCCGCGCGCGGGGGGGTCAGCACCGGGGAGCTGTTTTTT
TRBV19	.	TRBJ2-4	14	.	CASTPRVAKNIQYF	TGTGCCAGTACACCGAGGGTAGCCAAAAACATTCAGTACTTC
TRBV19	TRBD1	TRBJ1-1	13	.	CASRDRGNTEAFF	TGTGCCAGCCGGGACAGGGGGAACACTGAAGCTTTCTTT
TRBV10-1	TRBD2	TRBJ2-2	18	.	CASQIKSSGGSNTGELFF	TGCGCCAGCCAAATAAAATCTAGCGGGGGGTCTAACACCGGGGAGCTGTTTTTT
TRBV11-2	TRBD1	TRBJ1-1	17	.	CASSLVGQQGINTEAFF	TGTGCCAGCAGCTTAGTAGGGCAACAGGGGATCAACACTGAAGCTTTCTTT
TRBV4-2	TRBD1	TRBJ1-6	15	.	CASSRGQADNSPLHF	TGTGCCAGCAGCCGAGGACAGGCCGATAATTCACCCCTCCACTTT
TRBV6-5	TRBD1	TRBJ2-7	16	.	CASSYSPDRGGYEQYF	TGTGCCAGCAGTTACTCTCCGGACAGGGGCGGGTACGAGCAGTACTTC
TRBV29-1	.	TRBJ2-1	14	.	CSVGGKTTNNEQFF	TGCAGCGTTGGAGGAAAAACTACAAACAATGAGCAGTTCTTC
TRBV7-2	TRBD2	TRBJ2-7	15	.	CASTPPSGSSYEQYF	TGTGCCAGCACCCCGCCTAGCGGGTCCTCCTACGAGCAGTACTTC
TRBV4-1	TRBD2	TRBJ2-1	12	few	CASSHTSGEQFF	TGCGCCAGCAGCCACACTAGCGGCGAGCAGTTCTTC
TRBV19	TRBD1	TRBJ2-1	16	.	CASSILAGTVNNEQFF	TGTGCCAGTAGTATCCTCGCCGGGACAGTAAACAATGAGCAGTTCTTC
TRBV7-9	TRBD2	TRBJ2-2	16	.	CASSVTSGTEVGELFF	TGTGCCAGCAGCGTCACTAGCGGTACGGAGGTCGGGGAGCTGTTTTTT
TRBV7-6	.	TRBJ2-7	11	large	CASSPGKEQYF	TGTGCCAGCAGCCCCGGGAAGGAGCAGTACTTC
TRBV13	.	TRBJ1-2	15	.	CASSLFAAPNYGHTF	TGTGCCAGCAGCTTATTCGCAGCGCCCAACTATGGCCACACCTTC
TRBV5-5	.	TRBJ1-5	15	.	CASSQVLAGNQPQHF	TGCGCCAGCAGCCAAGTATTGGCAGGGAATCAGCCCCAGCATTTT
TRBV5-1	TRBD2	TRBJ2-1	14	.	CASSLDPAGSAQFF	TGCGCCAGCAGCTTGGATCCAGCGGGGTCTGCGCAGTTCTTC
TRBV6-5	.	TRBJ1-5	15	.	CASSYTTGTDQPQHF	TGTGCCAGCAGTTACACGACCGGTACAGATCAGCCCCAGCATTTT
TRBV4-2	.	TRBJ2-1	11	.	CASSYYNEQFF	TGTGCCAGCAGCTATTACAATGAGCAGTTCTTC
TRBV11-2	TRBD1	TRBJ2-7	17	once	CASSSRWTGTGIYEQYF	TGTGCCAGCAGCTCACGGTGGACCGGGACAGGGATATACGAGCAGTACTTC
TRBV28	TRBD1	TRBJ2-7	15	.	CASSLRTGGLDEQYF	TGTGCCAGCAGCCTTAGGACAGGGGGCTTAGACGAGCAGTACTTC
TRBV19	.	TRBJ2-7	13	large	CASSILPYYEQYF	TGTGCCAGTAGTATACTCCCTTACTACGAGCAGTACTTC
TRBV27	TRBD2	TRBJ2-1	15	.	CASSPVAGNWNEQFF	TGTGCCAGCAGTCCCGTAGCGGGGAATTGGAATGAGCAGTTCTTC
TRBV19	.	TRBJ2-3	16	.	CASSSRHVVTADTQYF	TGTGCCAGTAGTTCGCGACACGTTGTGACGGCAGATACGCAGTATTTT
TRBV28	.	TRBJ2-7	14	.	CASSFDLDSYEQYF	TGTGCCAGCAGCTTCGACCTGGACAGCTACGAGCAGTACTTC
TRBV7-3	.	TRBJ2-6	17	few	CASSLIAVGAGANVLTF	TGTGCCAGCAGCTTAATTGCTGTAGGGGCTGGGGCCAACGTCCTGACTTTC
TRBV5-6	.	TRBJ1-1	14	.	CASSLGRVRTEAFF	TGTGCCAGCAGCTTGGGCAGGGTGCGCACTGAAGCTTTCTTT
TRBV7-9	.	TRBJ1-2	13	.	CASSQALNYGYTF	TGTGCCAGCAGCCAGGCCCTTAACTATGGCTACACCTTC
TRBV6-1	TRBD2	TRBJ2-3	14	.	CASSEGLGTDTQYF	TGTGCCAGCAGTGAGGGACTAGGGACAGATACGCAGTATTTT
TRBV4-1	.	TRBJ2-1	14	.	CASSQDRQASEQFF	TGCGCCAGCAGCCAAGACCGACAGGCGAGTGAGCAGTTCTTC
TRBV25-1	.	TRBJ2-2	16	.	CASSEYGGGFTGELFF	TGTGCCAGCAGTGAATATGGAGGAGGGTTCACCGGGGAGCTGTTTTTT
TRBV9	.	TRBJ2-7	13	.	CASSVGARSEQYF	TGTGCCAGCAGCGTAGGGGCGAGATCGGAACAGTACTTC
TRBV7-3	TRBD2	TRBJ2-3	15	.	CASSLTSGGGDTQYF	TGTGCCAGCAGCTTGACTAGCGGGGGCGGGGATACGCAGTATTTT
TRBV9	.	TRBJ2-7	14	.	CASAAGDILYEQYF	TGTGCCAGCGCGGCAGGGGACATCCTCTACGAGCAGTACTTC
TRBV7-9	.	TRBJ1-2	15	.	CASSYGRDGGHGYTF	TGTGCCAGCAGTTACGGGCGGGACGGGGGGCATGGCTACACCTTC
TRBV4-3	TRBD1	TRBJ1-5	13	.	CASSPSTGGLQHF	TGCGCCAGCAGCCCGTCTACAGGGGGACTCCAGCATTTT
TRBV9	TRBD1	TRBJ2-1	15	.	CASSVGDRGGNEQFF	TGTGCCAGCAGCGTAGGGGACAGGGGAGGAAATGAGCAGTTCTTC
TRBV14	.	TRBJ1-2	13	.	CASSQVRGDGYTF	TGTGCCAGCAGCCAAGTCCGGGGAGATGGCTACACCTTC
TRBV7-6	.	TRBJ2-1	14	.	CASSLGFGENEQFF	TGTGCCAGCAGCTTGGGATTCGGGGAAAATGAGCAGTTCTTC
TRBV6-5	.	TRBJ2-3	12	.	CASSLAGDTQYF	TGTGCCAGCAGTCTAGCTGGGGATACGCAGTATTTT
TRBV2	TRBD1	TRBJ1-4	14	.	CASSAGTGDEKLFF	TGTGCCAGCAGTGCGGGGACAGGGGACGAAAAACTGTTTTTT
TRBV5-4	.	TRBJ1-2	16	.	CASSSLSWGGGYGYTF	TGTGCCAGCAGCTCCCTGAGTTGGGGCGGGGGCTATGGCTACACCTTC
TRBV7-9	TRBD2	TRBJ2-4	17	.	CASSFVLAGGPKNIQYF	TGTGCCAGCAGCTTTGTCCTAGCGGGGGGGCCCAAAAACATTCAGTACTTC
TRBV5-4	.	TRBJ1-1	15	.	CASSRPTQGYTEAFF	TGTGCCAGCAGCCGCCCTACCCAGGGGTACACTGAAGCTTTCTTT
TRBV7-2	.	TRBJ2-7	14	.	CASSPGLGGHEQYF	TGTGCCAGCAGCCCTGGCCTTGGGGGCCACGAGCAGTACTTC
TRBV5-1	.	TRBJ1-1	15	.	CASSYPTEMNTEAFF	TGCGCCAGCAGTTATCCGACAGAAATGAACACTGAAGCTTTCTTT
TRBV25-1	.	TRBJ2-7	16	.	CASSEARTTRYYEQYF	TGTGCCAGCAGTGAGGCCCGTACGACAAGGTATTACGAGCAGTACTTC